The 13 T cell receptor beta chains below were found in one sample sequenced in a study of blood T cell repertoires in COVID-19. This table comes from immunoSEQ multiplex PCR, and its TCRdb copy is limited to in-frame clones, with some not included. The sample lists about 210,000 clones; approximately 86% were seen once. The sequencing sample was made of peripheral blood. These TCRs come from a man aged 40-49 years with acute or convalescent COVID-19.

This chain uses TRBV23-1 with TRBJ2-2; perhaps TRBD1 as D (5 bases). TRBV23-1 is an ORF; its function is uncertain. There are 15 residues in the CDR3. Trimming removed 0 bases from V and 1 base from J, with 6 bases in between. As DNA, the CDR3 is TGCGCCAGCAGTCAATCAACAGGGAACACCGGGGAGCTGTTTTTT. Amino acids: CASSQSTGNTGELFF.

The rearrangement links TRBV18 to TRBJ2-2; TRBD1 matches at 7 bases. CDR3 size: 13 residues. Germline loops: CDR1 KGHSH, CDR2 LQKENI. Trimming at V came to 6 bases and at J to 7 bases, leaving 5 bases not matched to a gene. The CDR3 loop reads CASSRDRDGELFF. Here the CDR3 DNA reads TGTGCCAGCTCGCGTGACAGGGACGGGGAGCTGTTTTTT.

This clone was observed a single time. The J gene is TRBJ2-7, the V gene TRBV5-4; D is perhaps TRBD1 (5 bases). The CDR3 covers 14 residues. V shed 4 bases and J shed 5 bases, with 16 bases lying between them. The germline gives CDR1 SGHNT, CDR2 YYREEE (reference sequence). CDR3 region: CASSRLSGLNEQYF. CDR3 in DNA: TGTGCCAGCAGCCGCCTTTCAGGGCTGAACGAGCAGTACTTC.

The rearrangement links TRBV5-1 to TRBJ1-1; possibly TRBD1 for D (5 bases). This CDR3 is 14 amino acids long. V lost 0 bases and J 4 bases, leaving 10 bases between the germline ends. The V gene's germline CDR1 is SGHRS and CDR2 YFSETQ. The CDR3 DNA reads TGCGCCAGCAGCTTGGCCATGGGGGGCACTGAAGCTTTCTTT. It yields the protein CASSLAMGGTEAFF.

The chain couples TRBV7-6 to TRBJ2-7; TRBD2 agrees at 7 bases. The CDR3 spans 14 residues. CDR1 is SGHVS and CDR2 is FNYEAQ in the germline V gene. With V trimmed by 5 bases and J by 0 bases, 4 bases remained unmatched. CDR3 sequence: CASSRDYSSYEQYF. The CDR3 bases are TGTGCCAGCAGCCGGGACTACAGCTCCTACGAGCAGTACTTC.

The J gene is TRBJ1-1, the V gene TRBV19; D is ambiguous. V dropped 5 bases and J dropped 0 bases, with 7 bases sitting between them. The CDR3 contains 13 residues. The germline gives CDR1 LNHDA, CDR2 SQIVND (reference sequence). The DNA of the CDR3 is TGTGCCAGTAGTTCGCTAATGAACACTGAAGCTTTCTTT. Protein product: CASSSLMNTEAFF.

This clone was found many times. The same CDR3 is also encoded by other DNA sequences in this sample. The CDR3 region has the DNA TGTGCCAGCAGTCGGGGACAGGGGGCGGGTGGCTACACCTTC. Amino acids: CASSRGQGAGGYTF. The rearrangement uses TRBV2 and TRBJ1-2; 12 nucleotides agree with TRBD1. CDR1 and CDR2 from the germline V gene are SNHLY and FYNNEI. With 5 bases clipped from V and 7 bases from J, the junction kept 5 bases outside the gene matches. This CDR3 has 14 amino acids.

The gene calls are TRBV30 and TRBJ1-3; D perhaps matches TRBD1 (5 bases). The CDR3 consists of 17 residues. Germline V gene data show CDR1 as GTSNPN and CDR2 as SVGIG (reference sequence). The V gene lost 1 base and the J gene lost 0 bases, with 16 bases spanning the gap. In nucleotides, the CDR3 is TGTGCCTGGAGTGGTGGGAATTACAGGTTCTCTGGAAACACCATATATTTT. Translated: CAWSGGNYRFSGNTIYF.

The chain employs TRBV9 and TRBJ2-7; weak D call: TRBD1 (6 bases). The germline CDR1 and CDR2 sequences are SGDLS and YYNGEE. The CDR3 extends over 14 amino acids. V lost 0 bases and J lost 3, with 10 bases in between. CDR3 amino acids: CASSVGGRGYEQYF. The CDR3 nucleotides are TGTGCCAGCAGCGTAGGGGGCAGGGGCTACGAGCAGTACTTC.

The chain recombines TRBV6-1 with TRBJ1-5; possible D gene TRBD1, 5 bases. CDR1 is MNHNS, CDR2 SASEGT, per germline. This CDR3 has 13 amino acids. V lost 3 bases, J lost 5 bases, and 8 bases lay in between. CDR3 loop: CASSETVHQPQHF. As DNA, the CDR3 is TGTGCCAGCAGTGAGACAGTACATCAGCCCCAGCATTTT.

The chain combines TRBV19 with TRBJ2-1; 7 bases are a match to TRBD1. CDR3 length: 20 residues. J was trimmed by 0 bases and V by 1 base; bases with no gene match: 15. Germline V gene data show CDR1 as LNHDA and CDR2 as SQIVND (reference sequence). Here the CDR3 DNA reads TGTGCCAGTAGTATAGCAGGCAGGTCGAGGGGGCCTTACTCCTACAATGAGCAGTTCTTC. Amino acids: CASSIAGRSRGPYSYNEQFF. The full variable domain, completed using reference TRBV19 and TRBJ2-1, is DGGITQSPKYLFRKEGQNVTLSCEQNLNHDAMYWYRQDPGQGLRLIYYSQIVNDFQKGDIAEGYSVSREKKESFPLTVTSAQKNPTAFYLCASSIAGRSRGPYSYNEQFFGPGTRLTVL.

This clone was counted between two and nine times. The chain has TRBV5-6 and TRBJ1-2; maybe TRBD1 (5 bases). This CDR3 spans 13 amino acids. From germline, CDR1 is SGHDT and CDR2 YYEEEE. Between the trimmed V and J ends, which lost 0 bases and 3 bases, there was a span of 6 bases. CDR3 sequence: CASSLARDYGYTF. The DNA of the CDR3 is TGTGCCAGCAGCTTGGCCAGGGACTATGGCTACACCTTC.

The chain joins TRBV29-1 to TRBJ2-7; D is perhaps TRBD1 (6 bases). V was pared by 7 bases and J by 5 bases, with 12 bases between. CDR1 is SQVTM and CDR2 is ANQGSEA in the germline V gene. This CDR3 has 11 residues. DNA of the CDR3: TGCAGCGCTCTACAGGGTAACGAGCAGTACTTC. It specifies CSALQGNEQYF.